These T cell receptor beta chains were read from a single sample in a study of CD8+CD57+ T cells in acquired aplastic anemia. TCRdb itself ran the reads through MiXCR, one entry per CDR3 protein. The sample holds about 130,000 distinct CDR3 sequences, 41% seen once. The sequenced material came from sorted CD4+, CD8+, or CD8+CD57+ T cells (not recorded which) from PBMCs. Receptors were obtained from a human donor in good health, serving as a control. Both conserved end residues are part of each CDR3. A D gene is named only where the DNA matches it firmly. Only part of the rows carry a size: once, few, many, or a class if the clone is expanded.

DNA	CDR3	D	V	J	size
TGTGCCAGCAGTCGGACGGTAGCTAACTATGGCTACACCTTC	CASSRTVANYGYTF	.	TRBV6-1	TRBJ1-2	many
TGTGCCCGCAGCTCGCGACTCGGGGCAGATACGCAGTATTTT	CARSSRLGADTQYF	.	TRBV7-6	TRBJ2-3	.
TGTGCCAGCCGTGAAACCCTAGCGGGAGGCCGGGACGAGCAGTACTTC	CASRETLAGGRDEQYF	TRBD2	TRBV2	TRBJ2-7	.
TGCAGTGCGACACCGTCCCACGAGCAGTACTTC	CSATPSHEQYF	.	TRBV20-1	TRBJ2-7	many
TGTGCCAGTAGTATTATAGGCGGGAATCAGCCCCAGCATTTT	CASSIIGGNQPQHF	.	TRBV19	TRBJ1-5	many
TGTGCCAGTAGTGTTGACAGGGACACTGAAGCTTTCTTT	CASSVDRDTEAFF	TRBD1	TRBV19	TRBJ1-1	.
TGTGCCAGCAGCACAGGAAGGGCTGACTCACCCCTCCACTTT	CASSTGRADSPLHF	.	TRBV11-3	TRBJ1-6	.
TGCGCCAGCAGTGAGCTGGCGGGAGGCCCCTACAATGAGCAGTTCTTC	CASSELAGGPYNEQFF	TRBD2	TRBV10-1	TRBJ2-1	many
TGCGCCAGCGGGGGGACAGCCTCTGGAAACACCATATATTTT	CASGGTASGNTIYF	TRBD1	TRBV10-1	TRBJ1-3	.
TGCAGTGCTAGAGATCTGGGAGACACCATATATTTT	CSARDLGDTIYF	.	TRBV20-1	TRBJ1-3	.
TGTGCCTCAAGCTGGGCAGGGAAGACCAACACCATATATTTT	CASSWAGKTNTIYF	.	TRBV19	TRBJ1-3	many
TGTGCCAGCAGAACGGGACCCTCGGGTGGCTACACCTTC	CASRTGPSGGYTF	.	TRBV5-5	TRBJ1-2	many
TGTGCCACAGGGGATTACAATGAGCAGTTCTTC	CATGDYNEQFF	.	TRBV19	TRBJ2-1	many
TGTGCCAGCAGTTGGGGGATGCGCCCAAATCAGCCCCAGCATTTT	CASSWGMRPNQPQHF	.	TRBV12-3/TRBV12-4	TRBJ1-5	many
TGTGCCAGTAGGGGGACCCTTAGCACAGATACGCAGTATTTT	CASRGTLSTDTQYF	.	TRBV19	TRBJ2-3	.
TGTGCCAGTAGGGTCCGGGGACAGGGGACCTACGAGCAGTACTTC	CASRVRGQGTYEQYF	TRBD1	TRBV19	TRBJ2-7	many
TGCAGTGCTAGGAAGACAGGGGGCGAGCAGTACTTC	CSARKTGGEQYF	TRBD1	TRBV20-1	TRBJ2-7	many
TGTGCCAGCAGTGATCGGAGTTCAGACACTGAAGTTTTCTTT	CASSDRSSDTEVFF	.	TRBV25-1	TRBJ1-1	.
TGTGCCAGCAGCTTACCCTCAAGCTCTGGGGCCAACGTCCTGACTTTC	CASSLPSSSGANVLTF	.	TRBV5-5	TRBJ2-6	many
TGTGCCAGCAGTAGGGACTTACCCGTCGATCAGCCCCAGCATTTT	CASSRDLPVDQPQHF	.	TRBV6-1	TRBJ1-5	.
TGCAGTGTCCGGACTCAATACGAGCAGTACTTC	CSVRTQYEQYF	.	TRBV20-1	TRBJ2-7	.
TGTGCCAGCAGCTTTAGCCAGAACACTGAAGCTTTCTTT	CASSFSQNTEAFF	.	TRBV13	TRBJ1-1	many
TGTGCCAGCAGCTTGACTAGCGGGAGCCAAGAGACCCAGTACTTC	CASSLTSGSQETQYF	TRBD2	TRBV7-2	TRBJ2-5	many
TGTGCCAGCAGCCGCGGGACTAGCGGGGGGGCCTATAGCACAGATACGCAGTATTTT	CASSRGTSGGAYSTDTQYF	TRBD2	TRBV13	TRBJ2-3	few
TGTGCCAGCAGCTTGGGAGGGATCTCTGGAAACACCATATATTTT	CASSLGGISGNTIYF	.	TRBV5-5	TRBJ1-3	many
TGTGCCACCAGTGAAACCGGGGCGGGGAGAGGCGCAGATACGCAGTATTTT	CATSETGAGRGADTQYF	.	TRBV24-1	TRBJ2-3	.
TGCAGTGGTTCAGGGCAGGGCGGCAATCAGCCCCAGCATTTT	CSGSGQGGNQPQHF	.	TRBV20-1	TRBJ1-5	many
TGTGCCAGCAGCATCTTCAGGGCCGCGACCCAGTACTTC	CASSIFRAATQYF	.	TRBV5-4	TRBJ2-5	.
TGTGCCAGCACTGCCGGGACAGGGAGTTATGGCTACACCTTC	CASTAGTGSYGYTF	TRBD1	TRBV7-2	TRBJ1-2	.
TGTGCCAGCACCCCACAGACAGGGCTCAGGGAGACCCAGTACTTC	CASTPQTGLRETQYF	TRBD1	TRBV7-9	TRBJ2-5	many
TGCAGTGCTACATTGGGTAACACCGGGGAGCTGTTTTTT	CSATLGNTGELFF	.	TRBV20-1	TRBJ2-2	many
TGCAGTGCTACCCCCCAGGGTGTCAAAAACATTCAGTACTTC	CSATPQGVKNIQYF	.	TRBV20-1	TRBJ2-4	many
TGCGCCATCAGCTTGGGGGGGCTGTCGGCAGATACGCAGTATTTT	CAISLGGLSADTQYF	.	TRBV5-1	TRBJ2-3	few
TGTGTCAGCAGTTACTCCGGGACAGATAGCAATCAGCCCCAGCATTTT	CVSSYSGTDSNQPQHF	TRBD1	TRBV6-5	TRBJ1-5	.
TGCAGTGCCCAGGGTAGCAATCAGCCCCAGCATTTT	CSAQGSNQPQHF	.	TRBV20-1	TRBJ1-5	many
TGTGCCAGTAGTATGGTAGGGGCGAGGACCGGGGAGCTGTTTTTT	CASSMVGARTGELFF	.	TRBV19	TRBJ2-2	many
TGCAGTGTTAGGCCGACAGGGGGCCTCAACTATGGCTACACCTTC	CSVRPTGGLNYGYTF	TRBD1	TRBV20-1	TRBJ1-2	once
TGCAGTGCTATGGACAGGGCGCTCCACTATGGCTACACCTTC	CSAMDRALHYGYTF	TRBD1	TRBV20-1	TRBJ1-2	once
TGTGCCAGCAGCCCCCGGGGGTCAAATAGCAATCAGCCCCAGCATTTT	CASSPRGSNSNQPQHF	.	TRBV3-1	TRBJ1-5	few
TGCGCCAGCAGCCCCCGGCCTAGCGGGGGGGCTAGGCAGTTCTTC	CASSPRPSGGARQFF	TRBD2	TRBV5-1	TRBJ2-1	.
TGTGCCAGCAGCAGGGGGGCTAGCGGGATTTACGAGCAGTACTTC	CASSRGASGIYEQYF	TRBD2	TRBV7-2	TRBJ2-7	.
TGTGCCAGCAGCGCAGTAGCAGAGACCCAGTACTTC	CASSAVAETQYF	.	TRBV7-9	TRBJ2-5	.
TGTGCCAGTAGTATTACAGGGGTTTATAGCAATCAGCCCCAGCATTTT	CASSITGVYSNQPQHF	TRBD1	TRBV19	TRBJ1-5	many
TGTGCCAGCAGCCTACCGGGACTAGCGGGGGGGCGCAATGAGCAGTTCTTC	CASSLPGLAGGRNEQFF	TRBD2	TRBV7-2	TRBJ2-1	.
TGTGCCAGCAGCCAGGGTGCCAAAAACATTCAGTACTTC	CASSQGAKNIQYF	.	TRBV14	TRBJ2-4	.
TGCAGCGTTGAGATAAGTGGGACAGGGGGCTTCGAGCAGTACTTC	CSVEISGTGGFEQYF	TRBD1	TRBV29-1	TRBJ2-7	.
TGTGCCAGCAGTCCACAGGGGACTATCTCCAATGAGCAGTTCTTC	CASSPQGTISNEQFF	.	TRBV2	TRBJ2-1	few
TGTGCCAGCAGCCTAATGGGGGCTAGCGGGAGTAATGAGCAGTTCTTC	CASSLMGASGSNEQFF	TRBD2	TRBV2	TRBJ2-1	many
TGTGCCAGTAGTCAAGAACCGACCACCGGAAACACCACATATTTT	CASSQEPTTGNTTYF	.	TRBV19	TRBJ1-3	.
TGTGCCAGCAGCGTTCTAGCGGGAGAGGGCAATGAGCAGTTCTTC	CASSVLAGEGNEQFF	TRBD2	TRBV9	TRBJ2-1	many
TGTGCCAGCAGTCTCAGGGGGCCCACTGGCTACACCTTC	CASSLRGPTGYTF	TRBD1	TRBV2	TRBJ1-2	.
TGTGCCAGTAGTATTACAGCACAGGGGGGCTACACCTTC	CASSITAQGGYTF	TRBD1	TRBV19	TRBJ1-2	once
TGTGCCAGCAGCTCATGGAGCGGTAACGGCTACACCTTC	CASSSWSGNGYTF	.	TRBV5-4	TRBJ1-2	.